This T cell receptor beta chain is drawn from a study of shared clonotypes between healthy human individuals. Study summary: Per-donor plates numbered three CD4 naive, three CD4 memory, two CD8 naive and one CD8 memory.

An even split of each subset's genomic DNA across several immunoSEQ plates was performed. Generated by immunoSEQ multiplex PCR, the TCRdb table keeps only in-frame clones and is missing some. The table lists fewer than 1.6 million clones, approximately 98.5% of them singletons. This clone appeared once. V was pared by 0 bases and J by 9 bases, with 17 bases between. The germline CDR1 and CDR2 sequences are SGHNT and YYREEE (reference sequence). CDR3 length: 15 amino acids. Input material: naive CD4+ T cells sorted from blood. Stated subset: CD45RA+ positively selected. The receptor was derived from a man aged 30-40 years in good health. The chain is built from TRBV5-4 and TRBJ2-3; no clear D gene. CDR3 sequence: CASSLGLVSILTQYF. The DNA of the CDR3 is TGTGCCAGCAGCTTGGGGCTGGTTTCTATCTTGACGCAGTATTTT.